This is a list of T cell receptor beta chains from one sample in a study of cytomegalovirus exposure and HLA in healthy donors. Libraries were prepared by immunoSEQ multiplex PCR; TCRdb keeps only in-frame clonotypes and omits some of them. The sample records about 95,000 clones, 60% to 85% being singletons. The specimen was PBMCs. Receptors originate from a man younger than 40 in good health and CMV-seropositive. Each CDR3 is given with its conserved first and last residue. A D gene is named only where the DNA matches it firmly. The size of a clone is reported for some rows only, either as once, few or many, or as a class for expanded clones.

>TRBV5-4|.|14|TRBJ2-7|.
CASSFGGDAYEQYF
TGTGCCAGCAGCTTCGGTGGTGATGCCTACGAGCAGTACTTC
>TRBV11-3|TRBD2|16|TRBJ2-3|.
CASSLGLAGVPDTQYF
TGTGCCAGCAGCTTAGGGCTAGCGGGAGTTCCAGATACGCAGTATTTT
>TRBV7-2|TRBD1|13|TRBJ2-5|.
CASSVIQGKTQYF
TGTGCCAGCAGCGTTATACAGGGGAAGACCCAGTACTTC
>TRBV7-9|TRBD1|17|TRBJ2-4|few
CASSLGTGTLAKNIQYF
TGTGCCAGCAGCTTGGGGACAGGGACCCTAGCCAAAAACATTCAGTACTTC
>TRBV5-6|.|15|TRBJ1-3|.
CASSLTVHSGNTIYF
TGTGCCAGCAGCTTGACTGTGCACTCTGGAAACACCATATATTTT
>TRBV19|.|13|TRBJ1-5|.
CASWSYGNQPQHF
TGTGCCAGCTGGAGCTACGGCAATCAGCCCCAGCATTTT
>TRBV29-1|TRBD2|14|TRBJ2-1|.
CSVPRGGPGNEQFF
TGCAGCGTCCCTAGGGGAGGGCCGGGGAATGAGCAGTTCTTC
>TRBV5-6|.|15|TRBJ1-3|few
CASSRQAYSGNTIYF
TGTGCCAGCAGCCGACAGGCCTACTCTGGAAACACCATATATTTT
>TRBV15|.|13|TRBJ1-1|.
CATSRVPNIEAFF
TGTGCCACCAGCAGAGTCCCCAACATTGAAGCTTTCTTT
>TRBV30|TRBD1|13|TRBJ1-5|.
CAWSARGDQLQHF
TGTGCCTGGAGTGCCAGGGGGGATCAGCTCCAGCATTTT
>TRBV19|TRBD1|16|TRBJ1-2|.
CASSTDDRALVYGYTF
TGTGCCAGTAGTACCGATGACAGGGCTCTCGTCTATGGCTACACCTTC
>TRBV6-6|TRBD1|16|TRBJ1-5|few
CASSGRTGESNQPQHF
TGTGCCAGCAGTGGACGGACAGGGGAGAGCAATCAGCCCCAGCATTTT
>TRBV6-7|.|15|TRBJ2-7|.
CASSYSAGPPREQYF
TGTGCCAGCAGTTACTCGGCAGGCCCCCCTCGCGAGCAGTACTTC
>TRBV5-1|TRBD1|13|TRBJ2-7|.
CASSARQGDEQYF
TGCGCCAGCAGCGCCCGACAGGGGGACGAGCAGTACTTC
>TRBV6-6|.|16|TRBJ2-3|few
CASSSPGIPSGDTQYF
TGTGCCAGCAGTTCCCCGGGTATTCCCTCTGGAGATACGCAGTATTTT
>TRBV5-1|.|16|TRBJ1-3|.
CASSLDGGSSGNTIYF
TGCGCCAGCAGCTTGGACGGGGGGAGCTCTGGAAACACCATATATTTT
>TRBV6-6|.|13|TRBJ1-1|.
CASRTGGNTEAFF
TGTGCCAGCAGGACCGGGGGAAACACTGAAGCTTTCTTT
>TRBV28|.|11|TRBJ1-5|.
CASSLTGPQHF
TGTGCCAGCAGTCTTACAGGGCCCCAGCATTTT
>TRBV7-2|.|14|TRBJ2-2|.
CASSLSMYTGELFF
TGTGCCAGCAGCTTATCAATGTACACCGGGGAGCTGTTTTTT
>TRBV29-1|.|13|TRBJ2-4|few
CSAPGTTRDIQYF
TGCAGCGCCCCCGGGACAACTAGGGACATTCAGTACTTC
>TRBV4-2|TRBD1|15|TRBJ2-2|.
CASSQDGTGFRELFF
TGTGCCAGCAGCCAAGATGGGACAGGGTTCCGGGAGCTGTTTTTT
>TRBV28|.|17|TRBJ2-2|.
CASRRGWGQTNTGELFF
TGTGCCAGCAGGAGGGGGTGGGGACAAACGAACACCGGGGAGCTGTTTTTT
>TRBV7-6|TRBD1|14|TRBJ2-7|few
CASSPGTEAYEQYF
TGTGCCAGCAGCCCAGGGACAGAAGCTTACGAGCAGTACTTC
>TRBV6-5|TRBD1|16|TRBJ2-2|.
CASSSVRDSRSGELFF
TGTGCCAGCAGTTCAGTCCGGGACAGTAGGTCCGGGGAGCTGTTTTTT
>TRBV30|TRBD1|14|TRBJ2-5|.
CAWSDDRGFETQYF
TGTGCCTGGTCCGACGACAGGGGCTTTGAGACCCAGTACTTC
>TRBV29-1|.|13|TRBJ1-3|.
CSVGGGSGNTIYF
TGCAGCGTTGGAGGGGGCTCTGGAAACACCATATATTTT
>TRBV7-9|.|13|TRBJ2-2|.
CASSLDYTGELFF
TGTGCCAGCAGCCTAGACTACACCGGGGAGCTGTTTTTT
>TRBV6-6|.|13|TRBJ2-7|.
CASSSASSYEQYF
TGTGCCAGCAGTTCTGCGAGCTCCTACGAGCAGTACTTC
>TRBV15|TRBD1|17|TRBJ1-1|.
CATSRDGQGALVAEAFF
TGTGCCACCAGCAGAGATGGGCAGGGGGCGCTCGTAGCTGAAGCTTTCTTT
>TRBV29-1|.|14|TRBJ2-2|once
CSVIRQVNTGELFF
TGCAGCGTCATCAGGCAGGTGAACACCGGGGAGCTGTTTTTT
>TRBV27|TRBD1|15|TRBJ2-3|few
CASSDQQGITDTQYF
TGTGCCAGCAGTGACCAACAGGGGATCACAGATACGCAGTATTTT
>TRBV11-2|TRBD2|16|TRBJ2-7|.
CASSLVVLAGAYEQYF
TGTGCCAGCAGCTTAGTAGTTCTAGCGGGAGCGTACGAGCAGTACTTC
>TRBV7-9|.|13|TRBJ2-3|once
CASSLEPPDTQYF
TGTGCCAGCAGCTTAGAGCCCCCAGATACGCAGTATTTT
>TRBV14|.|17|TRBJ1-3|.
CASSSTSGGFLRNTIYF
TGTGCCAGCAGCTCAACCTCGGGGGGCTTTCTCAGAAACACCATATATTTT
>TRBV9|TRBD2|16|TRBJ2-7|once
CASSVVGGNPSYEQYF
TGTGCCAGCAGCGTAGTGGGGGGGAACCCCTCCTACGAGCAGTACTTC
>TRBV5-6|.|13|TRBJ2-7|.
CASSPGLEIEQYF
TGTGCCAGCAGCCCGGGACTGGAAATCGAGCAGTACTTC
>TRBV30|.|13|TRBJ2-3|.
CAWMAGSADTQYF
TGTGCCTGGATGGCGGGTTCGGCAGATACGCAGTATTTT
>TRBV20-1|.|11|TRBJ1-2|.
CSGQANYGYTF
TGCAGTGGACAGGCTAACTATGGCTACACCTTC
>TRBV2|TRBD1|14|TRBJ2-7|few
CASSALGQGYEQYF
TGTGCCAGCAGTGCCCTGGGACAGGGGTACGAGCAGTACTTC
>TRBV4-1|.|16|TRBJ1-6|.
CASSQDRGRGWPPLHF
TGCGCCAGCAGCCAAGATCGGGGCAGGGGTTGGCCACCCCTCCACTTT
>TRBV19|TRBD1|14|TRBJ1-2|once
CASRLSGTGFGYTF
TGTGCCAGTAGATTATCCGGGACAGGGTTTGGCTACACCTTC
>TRBV4-1|.|14|TRBJ2-3|.
CASSQEGRTDTQYF
TGCGCCAGCAGCCAAGAGGGGCGGACAGATACGCAGTATTTT
>TRBV6-5|.|13|TRBJ2-3|.
CASRLDSTDTQYF
TGTGCCAGCAGACTCGACTCAACAGATACGCAGTATTTT
>TRBV27|.|14|TRBJ2-2|.
CASSLVGTTGELFF
TGTGCCAGCAGTTTAGTGGGGACTACCGGGGAGCTGTTTTTT
>TRBV13|.|16|TRBJ1-2|.
CASSSAGGEPNYGYTF
TGTGCCAGCAGCTCTGCGGGGGGCGAGCCTAACTATGGCTACACCTTC
>TRBV10-3|.|12|TRBJ2-1|few
CAISEARGEQFF
TGTGCCATCAGTGAGGCCCGGGGTGAGCAGTTCTTC
>TRBV27|TRBD2|16|TRBJ2-2|.
CASSLSAGGFAGELFF
TGTGCCAGCAGTTTATCCGCCGGGGGGTTCGCCGGGGAGCTGTTTTTT
>TRBV27|TRBD2|13|TRBJ2-1|.
CASSIEREGEQFF
TGTGCCAGCAGTATCGAGCGGGAAGGGGAGCAGTTCTTC
>TRBV4-3|.|15|TRBJ2-7|.
CASSQDAGSFYEQYF
TGCGCCAGCAGCCAAGATGCCGGGAGTTTCTACGAGCAGTACTTC
>TRBV27|.|15|TRBJ2-1|.
CASSFRRESYNEQFF
TGTGCCAGCAGTTTTAGGCGGGAATCCTACAATGAGCAGTTCTTC
>TRBV5-1|TRBD2|18|TRBJ2-2|.
CASSLAGLAGTYTGELFF
TGCGCCAGCAGCTTGGCCGGACTAGCGGGAACTTACACCGGGGAGCTGTTTTTT
>TRBV7-2|.|16|TRBJ2-7|few
CASSGGGIQRSYEQYF
TGTGCCAGCAGCGGGGGAGGTATTCAACGTTCCTACGAGCAGTACTTC
>TRBV28|.|13|TRBJ2-5|.
CASGNPGLETQYF
TGTGCCAGCGGTAACCCAGGGTTGGAGACCCAGTACTTC